This entry lists 14 T cell receptor beta chains sequenced from one sample in a study of breast tumors, draining lymph nodes, adjacent tissues. Axillary draining lymph nodes of breast cancer patients supplied the node samples. Each CDR3 protein gets one entry after TCRdb re-called the multiplex PCR reads with MiXCR. The data contain fewer than 250,000 distinct CDR3 sequences, approximately 30% of them singletons. Sequencing was carried out using axillary lymph node tissue. These receptors all stem from a female donor with breast cancer. Some clones in this sample may be carry-over from other donors' samples.

In this sample, this clonotype turned up once. A single base separates this from a much larger clone, so it may be a read error. This rearrangement joins TRBV7-9 to TRBJ1-2; unclear D gene. Germline loops: CDR1 SEHNR, CDR2 FQNEAQ (reference sequence). This CDR3 region has 15 residues. The DNA of the CDR3 is TGTGCCAGCAGCACCGCCCCGAACGCTAACTATGGCTACCCCTTC. Encoded protein: CASSTAPNANYGYPF.

This clonotype was seen a few times. The chain recombines TRBV12-3 or TRBV12-4 with TRBJ1-5; D call uncertain. The CDR3 consists of 16 residues. The V end lost 3 bases, the J end lost 2 bases, and 14 bases lay between the germline ends. The CDR3 loop reads CASSFEVSPGNQPQHF. The CDR3 bases are TGTGCCAGCAGTTTCGAGGTCTCCCCGGGCAATCAGCCCCAGCATTTT.

This clonotype was detected many times. The chain is built from TRBV5-8 and TRBJ1-2; D not certain. This CDR3 has 13 amino acids. Trimming took 2 bases from V and 8 from J, leaving 13 bases between them. CDR1 is SGHTS and CDR2 is YDEGEE in the germline V gene. The CDR3 DNA reads as TGTGCCAGCAGCTTCCCAAAGCGGCGCGGCTACACCTTC. Protein product: CASSFPKRRGYTF. Drawing the rest from reference TRBV5-8 and TRBJ1-2, the complete variable domain is EAGVTQSPTHLIKTRGQQATLRCSPISGHTSVYWYQQALGLGLQFLLWYDEGEERNRGNFPPRFSGRQFPNYSSELNVNALELEDSALYLCASSFPKRRGYTFGSGTRLTVV.

Remarks on this clonotype: A read error may explain this, as a much larger clone is one base away. The chain uses TRBV20-1 and TRBJ2-2; D perhaps matches TRBD2 (6 bases). This CDR3 comprises 15 residues. Germline values: CDR1 DFQATT, CDR2 SNEGSKA (reference sequence). Trimming pared 0 bases from V and 9 bases from J, leaving 17 bases between. CDR3 protein: CSARDPRGSARELFF. DNA of the CDR3: TGCAGTGCTAGAGATCCCCGGGGGTCCGCCCGGGAGCTGTTTTTT.

Many counts were recorded for this clonotype. A much larger clone lies one base from this, so it may be a read error. This rearrangement joins TRBV20-1 to TRBJ2-1, with D unresolved. Germline V gene lookup returns CDR1 DFQATT and CDR2 SNEGSKA (reference sequence). The CDR3 is 11 residues long. CDR3 protein: CSAPRYNEQSF. The CDR3 region has the DNA TGCAGTGCTCCCCGGTACAATGAGCAGTCCTTC.

As DNA, the CDR3 is TGTGCCAGCAACACAGGGTATAATTCACCCCTCCACTTT. Translation gives CASNTGYNSPLHF. The chain couples TRBV2 to TRBJ1-6; a possible D gene is TRBD1 (6 bases). The CDR3 runs to 13 residues. The germline gives CDR1 SNHLY, CDR2 FYNNEI. V lost 7 bases, J lost 4 bases, and 8 bases lay in between.

A note on this clonotype: Given a much more abundant clone one base away, this may be a read error. The chain employs TRBV11-3 and TRBJ2-5; tentative D call: TRBD1 (5 bases). V lost 1 base and J lost 6, with 12 bases in between. CDR3 length: 14 residues. The germline V gene encodes CDR1 SGHNT and CDR2 YENEEA. The CDR3 region is CASSLVTGAKTQYF. In nucleotides, the CDR3 is TGTGCCAGCAGCTTAGTAACTGGGGCTAAGACCCAGTACTTC.

This clonotype was seen once. This sequence joins TRBV29-1 and TRBJ2-1; no firm D call. This CDR3 spans 13 amino acids. With 1 base removed from V and 10 bases from J, the gap between germline ends came to 14 bases. In germline, CDR1 is SQVTM, CDR2 ANQGSEA. The CDR3 DNA follows: TGCAGCGTTGAAGCAGGAGTGAGGTCGGAGCAGTTCTTC. It is translated as CSVEAGVRSEQFF.

This chain connects TRBV12-3 or TRBV12-4 to TRBJ1-6; TRBD1 agrees at 10 bases. The J segment lost 14 bases and the V segment lost 6 bases, leaving 4 bases of the junction unmatched. The CDR3 is 12 amino acids. CDR3 bases: TGTGCCAGCAGCCAGGACAGGGGGTCCCTCCACTTT. It is translated as CASSQDRGSLHF.

To note about this clonotype: This may arise from a read error, as a much more abundant clone is one base away. This rearrangement joins TRBV6-5 to TRBJ1-6, with D possibly TRBD1 on 6 matching bases. Trimming pared 7 bases from V and 9 bases from J, leaving 13 bases between. Germline V CDR1 and CDR2: MNHEY, SVGAGI. The CDR3 totals 13 residues. In DNA, the CDR3 is TGTGCCAGCACCCACGTAGGGGGTTCACCCCTCCACTTT. Amino acids: CASTHVGGSPLHF.

This clonotype was detected only a few times. A clone one base away is much larger, so this may be a read error. The chain combines TRBV12-3 or TRBV12-4 with TRBJ2-1; 7 bases are shared with TRBD1. Germline trimming cut 6 bases from V and 15 bases from J; bases unmatched to any gene: 14. The length of the CDR3 is 13 residues. The CDR3 nucleotides are TGTGCCAGCAGACAACAGGGGCTAGGGGGCCTGTTCTTC. Translating it yields CASRQQGLGGLFF.

This clonotype was seen repeatedly, ten times or more. The chain joins TRBV7-3 to TRBJ2-1; 12 bases are shared with TRBD2. Germline V gene data show CDR1 as SGHTA and CDR2 as FQGTGA. The trim removed 5 bases at V and 3 bases at J, leaving 8 bases unmatched. The CDR3 is 17 residues long. The DNA for the CDR3 is TGTGCCAGCAGCGACCGACTAGCGGGAGAAGGCTACAATGAGCAGTTCTTC. Translated: CASSDRLAGEGYNEQFF. Together with reference TRBV7-3 and TRBJ2-1, the CDR3 gives the full variable domain: GAGVSQTPSNKVTEKGKYVELRCDPISGHTALYWYRQSLGQGPEFLIYFQGTGAADDSGLPNDRFFAVRPEGSVSTLKIQRTERGDSAVYLCASSDRLAGEGYNEQFFGPGTRLTVL.

Points on this clonotype: One end of the junction fails to match germline, which may point to a read error. The CDR3 loop reads CAGSTGAQETQYF. For the CDR3, the DNA is TGTGCCGGCAGCACCGGGGCTCAGGAGACCCAGTACTTC. The chain uses TRBV7-3 and TRBJ2-5; D could derive from TRBD1 or TRBD2 (5 bases each). In germline, CDR1 is SGHTA, CDR2 FQGTGA. This CDR3 has 13 amino acids.

This clonotype has only a few counts. The chain couples TRBV27 to TRBJ2-1; 9 nucleotides line up with TRBD1. This CDR3 is built from 16 residues. Germline assignment: CDR1 MNHEY and CDR2 SMNVEV (reference sequence). V lost 6 bases and J lost 6; bases outside the gene matches: 12. The CDR3 region has the DNA TGTGCCAGCAGCCTATCTCCGGGACAGGGCGTCAATGAGCAGTTCTTC. It specifies CASSLSPGQGVNEQFF.